A single sample gave rise to the 29 T cell receptor beta chains below, sequenced in a study of regulatory T cells in long-lasting Graves disease. According to the study, TCR beta libraries were built with iRepertoire HTBI primers and CDR3-region Arm-PCR. TCRdb reprocessed the multiplex PCR reads with MiXCR, giving one entry per CDR3 protein. The table has 400,000 to 500,000 distinct CDR3 sequences, about 15% seen once; the top ten hold around 7.6%. Time point meaning: newly diagnosed GD, antithyroid drugs for less than 3 months. From PBMCs, RNA was extracted and then used to make the TCR library. The data were also submitted as part of a second study, on T cells in Graves' hyperthyroidism and ophthalmopathy.

The input for sequencing was peripheral blood mononuclear cells (PBMCs), taken at new diagnosis, from a patient treated with antithyroid drugs. The origin of the receptors is a woman in her 40s with Graves disease.

This clonotype has at least ten counts. The chain carries TRBV28 and TRBJ1-1; no definite D call. Trimming cost V 6 bases and J 5 bases, with 13 bases left between them. CDR3 length: 13 residues. The germline CDR1 and CDR2 sequences are MDHEN and SYDVKM. The CDR3 sequence: CASRLGTRTEAFF. The CDR3 DNA reads as TGTGCCAGCAGATTGGGTACGAGGACTGAAGCTTTCTTT.

The rearrangement uses TRBV6-1 and TRBJ2-3; no firm D call. The germline V and J ends were trimmed by 4 bases and 2 bases, with 10 bases remaining between them. This CDR3 is built from 14 residues. Per the germline V gene, CDR1 is MNHNS and CDR2 is SASEGT. This CDR3 reads CASSVAGDTDTQYF. The CDR3 bases are TGTGCCAGCAGTGTAGCAGGTGACACAGATACGCAGTATTTT.

This clonotype was observed many times. The chain recombines TRBV30 with TRBJ1-2; D remains ambiguous. Trimming cost V 3 bases and J 7 bases, with 15 bases left between them. The CDR3 loop spans 13 amino acids. Germline V gene data show CDR1 as GTSNPN and CDR2 as SVGIG (reference sequence). The CDR3 nucleotides read TGTGCCTGGAGGTCACGGGCAGATTTTGGCTACACCTTC. Translation: CAWRSRADFGYTF.

This chain joins TRBV12-3 or TRBV12-4 and TRBJ1-1; D might be TRBD1 (6 bases). The V gene lost 5 bases and the J gene lost 4 bases, with 14 bases spanning the gap. The CDR3 runs to 14 residues. This CDR3 reads CASSPDRFFTEAFF. The CDR3 nucleotides read TGTGCCAGCAGTCCTGACAGGTTTTTCACTGAAGCTTTCTTT.

This clonotype was detected many times. The chain joins TRBV27 to TRBJ1-6; D not resolved. The CDR3 length is 14 residues. CDR1 is MNHEY, CDR2 SMNVEV, per germline (reference sequence). V lost 8 bases and J 6 bases, leaving 14 bases between the germline ends. The CDR3 coding sequence is TGTGCCAGCCGGTATGGTGGCGGTAATTCACCCCTCCACTTT. Its translation: CASRYGGGNSPLHF.

This clonotype occurred many times. The chain uses TRBV2 and TRBJ2-7, with D perhaps TRBD2 (6 bases). Germline V lookup: CDR1 SNHLY, CDR2 FYNNEI. CDR3 length equals 12 residues. V lost 4 bases and J lost 6, with 10 bases in between. The CDR3 DNA sequence: TGTGCCAGCAGTGCGGTGGGGGGCGAGCAGTACTTC. Protein sequence: CASSAVGGEQYF. The variable domain in full, completed from reference TRBV2 and TRBJ2-7, reads EPEVTQTPSHQVTQMGQEVILRCVPISNHLYFYWYRQILGQKVEFLVSFYNNEISEKSEIFDDQFSVERPDGSNFTLKIRSTKLEDSAMYFCASSAVGGEQYFGPGTRLTVT.

Ten or more counts support this clonotype. The gene calls are TRBV28 and TRBJ2-7, with D possibly being TRBD1 or TRBD2 (6 bases each). The length of the CDR3 is 12 residues. Germline lookup yields CDR1 MDHEN and CDR2 SYDVKM. Trimming pared 7 bases from V and 4 bases from J, leaving 11 bases between. CDR3 region: CASTAGTYEQYF. Here the CDR3 DNA reads TGTGCCAGCACGGCGGGGACATACGAGCAGTACTTC.

The sample holds many counts of this clonotype. The rearrangement links TRBV12-3 or TRBV12-4 to TRBJ1-6, with D perhaps matching TRBD1 (5 bases). The V gene lost 5 bases and the J gene lost 6 bases, with 20 bases spanning the gap. The CDR3 loop spans 17 amino acids. CDR3 DNA sequence: TGTGCCAGCAGTGGCCGGGCCAGGGCCGATCTTAATTCACCCCTCCACTTT. Translated: CASSGRARADLNSPLHF.

This clonotype showed up many times. V gene TRBV7-2 combines with J gene TRBJ2-7; possibly TRBD1 for D (5 bases). The germline V gene has CDR1 SGHTA and CDR2 FQGNSA. This CDR3 has 14 residues. Between the trimmed V and J ends, which lost 4 bases and 1 base, there was a span of 11 bases. The CDR3 DNA reads as TGTGCCAGCAGCTCAGCAGGGTGGTCCTACGAGCAGTACTTC. This gives the protein CASSSAGWSYEQYF.

This clonotype was counted ten times or more. The chain recombines TRBV20-1 with TRBJ2-1; D is unclear. CDR3 size: 14 residues. The V gene lost 6 bases and the J gene lost 4 bases, with 16 bases spanning the gap. Germline values: CDR1 DFQATT, CDR2 SNEGSKA (reference sequence). The CDR3 loop is CSARPAANYNEQFF. The CDR3 DNA sequence: TGCAGTGCCCGGCCCGCTGCAAATTACAATGAGCAGTTCTTC.

This clonotype was observed at least ten times. The chain joins TRBV2 to TRBJ2-6; D gene unclear. Germline values: CDR1 SNHLY, CDR2 FYNNEI. V lost 3 bases, J lost 3 bases, and 6 bases lay in between. The length of the CDR3 is 14 residues. The CDR3 here is CASSDGVGANVLTF. In DNA, the CDR3 is TGTGCCAGCAGTGATGGGGTTGGGGCCAACGTCCTGACTTTC.

The J gene is TRBJ2-6, the V gene TRBV7-2, with D perhaps assigned TRBD1 or TRBD2 (5 bases each). Trimming pared 6 bases from V and 1 base from J, leaving 13 bases between. Germline values: CDR1 SGHTA, CDR2 FQGNSA. The CDR3 is made up of 16 amino acids. CDR3 residues: CASSRDGNSGANVLTF. The CDR3 region has the DNA TGTGCCAGCAGTAGGGACGGGAATTCTGGGGCCAACGTCCTGACTTTC.

This clonotype was recorded at least ten times. The genes are TRBV19 and TRBJ1-1; D is undetermined. V shed 3 bases and J shed 0 bases, with 11 bases lying between them. The CDR3 is 15 residues long. Germline CDR1 and CDR2: LNHDA and SQIVND (reference sequence). The CDR3 DNA reads TGTGCCAGTAGTATTGCCGCAGGAATGAACACTGAAGCTTTCTTT. It specifies CASSIAAGMNTEAFF.

This clonotype was seen a few times. The chain links TRBV14 to TRBJ2-3, with no clear D. The V gene lost 0 bases and the J gene lost 2 bases, with 12 bases spanning the gap. The CDR3 totals 16 residues. Per germline, CDR1 SGHDN and CDR2 FVKESK. The CDR3 sequence: CASSQEYGSPTDTQYF. DNA of the CDR3: TGTGCCAGCAGCCAAGAATACGGGTCCCCCACAGATACGCAGTATTTT. Full variable domain (remainder filled in from reference TRBV14 and TRBJ2-3): EAGVTQFPSHSVIEKGQTVTLRCDPISGHDNLYWYRRVMGKEIKFLLHFVKESKQDESGMPNNRFLAERTGGTYSTLKVQPAELEDSGVYFCASSQEYGSPTDTQYFGPGTRLTVL.

This clonotype was seen repeatedly, ten times or more. The chain employs TRBV6-2 or TRBV6-3 and TRBJ2-1; D unresolved. The CDR3 has 12 residues. Germline lookup yields CDR1 MNHEY and CDR2 SVGEGT. Between the trimmed V and J ends, which lost 0 bases and 7 bases, there was a span of 4 bases. The chain's CDR3 is CASSYSPNEQFF. The CDR3 nucleotides are TGTGCCAGCAGTTACTCGCCGAATGAGCAGTTCTTC.

This clonotype was seen ten or more times. V gene TRBV19 combines with J gene TRBJ1-1; 7 bases match TRBD1. With V trimmed by 3 bases and J by 6 bases, 13 bases remained unmatched. CDR3 length equals 16 residues. Germline lookup yields CDR1 LNHDA and CDR2 SQIVND (reference sequence). The CDR3 nucleotides are TGTGCCAGTAGTATGGGAAGGGGGCGCCGATTTTCTGAAGCTTTCTTT. Translated: CASSMGRGRRFSEAFF.

This clonotype was found many times. The gene calls are TRBV2 and TRBJ1-2; TRBD1 might be the D (6 bases). Germline V CDR1 and CDR2: SNHLY, FYNNEI. This CDR3 region has 15 residues. V lost 2 bases and J lost 4, with 14 bases in between. CDR3 amino acids: CASSERGEVGYGYTF. For the CDR3, the DNA is TGTGCCAGCAGTGAAAGGGGGGAGGTCGGCTATGGCTACACCTTC. The variable domain in full, with the rest retrieved from reference TRBV2 and TRBJ1-2, is EPEVTQTPSHQVTQMGQEVILRCVPISNHLYFYWYRQILGQKVEFLVSFYNNEISEKSEIFDDQFSVERPDGSNFTLKIRSTKLEDSAMYFCASSERGEVGYGYTFGSGTRLTVV.

This clonotype was seen at least ten times. V gene TRBV6-2 or TRBV6-3 combines with J gene TRBJ2-2; tentative D call: TRBD2 (6 bases). The CDR3 is 15 residues long. The V end lost 6 bases, the J end lost 0 bases, and 11 bases lay between the germline ends. Germline CDR1 MNHEY, CDR2 SVGEGT. This CDR3 reads CASSQRVANTGELFF. In DNA, the CDR3 is TGTGCCAGCAGCCAGCGGGTAGCGAACACCGGGGAGCTGTTTTTT.

This clonotype was picked up many times. The chain has TRBV11-2 and TRBJ1-6; a weak D match, TRBD1 (5 bases). Germline CDR1 and CDR2: SGHAT and FQNNGV. V gave up 5 bases and J gave up 0 bases, with 17 bases separating them. The CDR3 consists of 18 residues. The DNA for the CDR3 is TGTGCCAGCAGCATCGGGACGGGACTTAGCTCCTATAATTCACCCCTCCACTTT. This gives the protein CASSIGTGLSSYNSPLHF.

About this clonotype: Just one base apart from a much larger clone, this may be a read error. The chain has TRBV29-1 and TRBJ2-5, with a weak D call TRBD1 (5 bases). The CDR3 is 12 amino acids. Germline CDR1 and CDR2: SQVTM and ANQGSEA. The CDR3 DNA is TGCAACGTTGTGACAGACCAGGGGACCCAGTACTTC. This codes for CNVVTDQGTQYF.

This clonotype was seen ten or more times. The J gene is TRBJ1-1, the V gene TRBV19; D is perhaps TRBD1 (5 bases). V gave up 5 bases and J gave up 5 bases, with 24 bases separating them. This CDR3 has 17 amino acids. The germline V gene has CDR1 LNHDA and CDR2 SQIVND (reference sequence). The CDR3 loop is CASSSLTLDTRGTEAFF. DNA of the CDR3: TGTGCCAGTAGTTCCCTCACCCTGGACACTCGGGGGACTGAAGCTTTCTTT.

This chain links TRBV5-4 with TRBJ2-5, with D uncertain. The CDR3 contains 14 residues. In germline, CDR1 is SGHNT, CDR2 YYREEE (reference sequence). V was cut by 0 bases and J by 1 base, with 7 bases left in between. The CDR3 region has the DNA TGTGCCAGCAGCTTGGCGGGCAGCCAAGAGACCCAGTACTTC. Its translation is CASSLAGSQETQYF.

This clonotype was seen a handful of times. The chain links TRBV24-1 to TRBJ2-1; 13 bases map to TRBD2. This CDR3 has 22 residues. With 3 bases clipped from V and 2 bases from J, the junction kept 18 bases outside the gene matches. Per the germline V gene, CDR1 is KGHDR and CDR2 is SFDVKD. As DNA, the CDR3 is TGTGCCACCAGTGATCCGTCACCCTGGGGATCCGGGACTAGCGGGACCTACAATGAGCAGTTCTTC. Amino acid sequence: CATSDPSPWGSGTSGTYNEQFF.

This chain links TRBV9 with TRBJ2-5; no clear D. The length of the CDR3 is 15 residues. Per germline, CDR1 SGDLS and CDR2 YYNGEE. V was cut by 0 bases and J by 4 bases, with 13 bases left in between. The DNA for the CDR3 is TGTGCCAGCAGCGTAGCAGTAGGAATACGAGAGACCCAGTACTTC. The encoded protein is CASSVAVGIRETQYF. The complete variable domain, with remaining parts taken from reference TRBV9 and TRBJ2-5, reads DSGVTQTPKHLITATGQRVTLRCSPRSGDLSVYWYQQSLDQGLQFLIQYYNGEERAKGNILERFSAQQFPDLHSELNLSSLELGDSALYFCASSVAVGIRETQYFGPGTRLLVL.

This clonotype was observed many times. The CDR3 coding sequence is TGTGCCAGCAGCTTAGGTCGGACTAGCGGGGGTCACACCGGGGAGCTGTTTTTT. It yields the protein CASSLGRTSGGHTGELFF. The gene calls are TRBV7-8 and TRBJ2-2, with 13 bases that match TRBD2. CDR1 is SGHVS, CDR2 FQNEAQ, per germline. The CDR3 sequence is 18 residues long. V was clipped by 1 base and J by 3 bases; unmatched bases: 5.

The table lists this clonotype with a few counts. CDR3 in amino acids: CSVEGEANQPQHF. DNA of the CDR3: TGCAGCGTAGAGGGGGAAGCCAATCAGCCCCAGCATTTT. The V call is TRBV29-1, the J call TRBJ1-5, with D maybe TRBD1 (6 bases). There are 13 residues in the CDR3. The V gene's germline CDR1 is SQVTM and CDR2 ANQGSEA. Trimming shortened V by 6 bases and J by 3 bases, and 12 bases separated the two germline ends.

This clonotype was found many times. CDR3 sequence reads: CASSSTSGEQFF. CDR3 in DNA: TGTGCCAGCAGCTCGACTAGCGGAGAGCAGTTCTTC. This chain uses TRBV7-3 with TRBJ2-1; 9 bases align to TRBD2. Germline loops: CDR1 SGHTA, CDR2 FQGTGA. This CDR3 is built from 12 residues. The V segment lost 4 bases and the J segment 10 bases; nucleotides outside the gene matches: 2.

This chain links TRBV4-2 with TRBJ2-1; D gene ambiguous. This CDR3 has 19 residues. V lost 5 bases and J 0 bases, leaving 23 bases between the germline ends. Germline V gives CDR1 LGHNA, CDR2 YNFKEQ. CDR3 nucleotides: TGTGCCAGCAGCACGCACCATCTGGCGCGGCTGGCCTCCTACAATGAGCAGTTCTTC. Its translation is CASSTHHLARLASYNEQFF.

This clonotype was observed many times. The V call is TRBV28, the J call TRBJ1-2; D perhaps matches TRBD1 (5 bases). The CDR3 runs to 16 residues. V was shortened by 5 bases and J by 1 base, with 17 bases between the two germline ends. The germline gives CDR1 MDHEN, CDR2 SYDVKM. Here the CDR3 DNA reads TGTGCCAGCAGTCCGACGGGTAGGGACTATAACTATGGCTACACCTTC. Its translation: CASSPTGRDYNYGYTF.